This T cell receptor beta chain appears in the sequencing data of a study of CD8 T cells in ankylosing spondylitis. TCRdb re-analysed the 5' RACE reads in MiXCR, keeping a single row per CDR3 protein. The sample has some 700,000 distinct CDR3 sequences; 19% are singletons. Trimming removed 8 bases from V and 9 bases from J; junction bases left unmatched: 16. Germline V gene sequence: CDR1 MNHNS, CDR2 SASEGT. The CDR3 is made up of 16 amino acids. This clonotype was recorded a few times. The antigen remains unidentified. Study results and caveats: One TCR beta motif, made up of eight or nine highly homologous variants, appeared characteristic of ankylosing spondylitis blood.

This TCR came from a male donor with ankylosing spondylitis. The rearrangement joins TRBV6-1 to TRBJ2-1, with 10 nucleotides matching TRBD2. Sequenced: blood, either unsorted or a sorted T cell fraction (not recorded which). CDR3 sequence: CASRPGEAGGPGEQFF. In nucleotides, the CDR3 is TGTGCCAGCCGCCCCGGGGAAGCGGGGGGGCCGGGTGAGCAGTTCTTC.